What follows describes a single T cell receptor beta chain. This record comes from a study of blood T cell repertoires in COVID-19. Study information: Researchers got acute and convalescent COVID-19 samples from the United States, Italy and Spain. PBMCs, B-cell-depleted T cells, or T cells were the source of the cDNA or gDNA that made up the material.

Per the original methods: Counts of nucleated cells, estimated from reference gene primer amplification, were obtained. Only in-frame clones appear in the TCRdb table, and some are missing; sequencing was by immunoSEQ multiplex PCR. V and J calls and clone size are those listed in that table; D and trimming were worked out from the DNA. The sample carries over 150,000 clones, about 90% recorded once. With 0 bases clipped from V and 0 bases from J, the junction kept 9 bases outside the gene matches. Looked up from germline, CDR1 is SGHTA and CDR2 is FQGNSA. This CDR3 is built from 20 residues. The sequence was collected from a man aged 45 to 65 with acute or convalescent COVID-19. The chain recombines TRBV7-2 with TRBJ2-1, with TRBD2 matching 12 bases. Sequencing used peripheral blood. The CDR3 nucleotides read TGTGCCAGCAGCTTAGCTTTCGGGCTAGCGGGAGGGAGCTCCTACAATGAGCAGTTCTTC. It encodes CASSLAFGLAGGSSYNEQFF.